A selection of T cell receptor beta chains follows, all from one sample in a study of Ad26.COV2.S vaccination and SARS-CoV-2 variants. The table came from immunoSEQ multiplex PCR; TCRdb's copy has only in-frame clones and leaves some out. The sample has 430,000 or so clones, 90% seen once; the top ten hold 9% to 15%. This specimen was peripheral blood, taken in a trial of Ad26.COV2.S vaccine versus placebo. These receptors all stem from a person between 18 and 59 years old who received the Ad26.COV2.S COVID-19 vaccine or a placebo. The conserved cysteine and the conserved F or W are not part of the CDR3 here. A D gene is named only where the DNA matches it firmly.

d_gene	v_gene	len	j_gene	CDR3aa
NA	TRBV10-3	11	TRBJ1-1	AISESSQLEAF
NA	TRBV4-3	12	TRBJ2-2	ASSQDHYTGELF
TRBD1	TRBV6-5	13	TRBJ2-4	ASSNPGQGGNIQY
TRBD1	TRBV29-1	15	TRBJ2-2	SVVGYSDRENTGELF
NA	TRBV30	13	TRBJ1-6	AWSVGGVNNSPLH
NA	TRBV4-3	13	TRBJ2-7	ASSQDRGDSYEQY
NA	TRBV2	9	TRBJ2-3	ASGSTDTQY
NA	TRBV2	13	TRBJ1-4	ASSDNRVTNEKLF
NA	TRBV28	12	TRBJ1-2	ASRSRVFGYGYT
TRBD2	TRBV20-1	11	TRBJ2-1	SASTSAYNEQF
NA	TRBV7-6	13	TRBJ1-3	ASSLGEKDGNTIY
NA	TRBV5-1	12	TRBJ2-3	ASSLIGGSDTQY
NA	TRBV7-2	13	TRBJ1-1	ASSLFTGLNTEAF
NA	TRBV7-9	12	TRBJ1-2	ASSLNPNNYGYT
NA	TRBV9	12	TRBJ2-7	ASSPLGQHYEQY
NA	TRBV6-2/TRBV6-3	12	TRBJ2-3	ASSPGLFTDTQY
TRBD2	TRBV5-4	14	TRBJ2-1	ASSRPGLGVQAQQF
NA	TRBV25-1	13	TRBJ1-5	ASSESGTSNQPQH
NA	TRBV29-1	11	TRBJ1-4	SVGDKTNEKLF
TRBD2	TRBV11-2	12	TRBJ2-1	ASRGLAGVNEQF
TRBD1	TRBV5-4	12	TRBJ1-1	ASSPGQGVFEAF
TRBD1	TRBV4-3	12	TRBJ2-7	ASSPGQGAYEQY
TRBD1	TRBV18	13	TRBJ1-4	ASSPTGTGSEKLF
TRBD1	TRBV7-2	12	TRBJ1-5	ASSDSGGYQPQH
NA	TRBV18	13	TRBJ1-5	ASSWTTGSNQPQH
NA	TRBV6-5	12	TRBJ2-2	ASSYFANTGELF
NA	TRBV18	12	TRBJ1-5	ASSPGGEGQPQH
NA	TRBV30	10	TRBJ2-7	AWSVGPYEQY
NA	TRBV6-5	11	TRBJ1-2	ASSPGQTGGYT
NA	TRBV2	11	TRBJ1-1	ASRPVRNTEAF
TRBD2	TRBV9	15	TRBJ2-2	ASTKEGGRAHTGELF
TRBD2	TRBV9	14	TRBJ2-2	ASSVAAGANTGELF
TRBD2	TRBV27	14	TRBJ2-5	ASSLWAGGDRETQY
TRBD2	TRBV10-3	11	TRBJ2-1	ATVRTSGHEQF
TRBD1	TRBV27	13	TRBJ2-3	ASSSTGAVFYTQY
NA	TRBV7-2	9	TRBJ1-1	ASSIRGEAF
TRBD2	TRBV10-1	12	TRBJ2-1	ARRGPSGYNEQF
NA	TRBV7-8	13	TRBJ1-1	ASSLGRGGNTEAF
NA	TRBV4-3	11	TRBJ2-5	ASSPTGQETQY
TRBD1	TRBV7-2	13	TRBJ1-3	ASSLVTGAGNTIY
TRBD1	TRBV28	12	TRBJ1-4	ASRTGQVYEKLF
NA	TRBV7-8	14	TRBJ2-7	ASSLISGISSYEQY